The rows below give T cell receptor beta chains drawn from one sample of a study of cytomegalovirus exposure and HLA in healthy donors. Assay used: immunoSEQ multiplex PCR; TCRdb lists only in-frame clones, some missing. The sample records 180,000 or so clones, more than 75% being singletons. The sample taken for sequencing was PBMCs. The origin of the receptors is a woman younger than 45 in good health and CMV-seropositive. Both conserved end residues are part of each CDR3. D genes are given only for firm matches. Clone size, where shown, is once, few, many, or a class for clones that have expanded.

V gene,J gene,clone size,D gene,CDR3 DNA,CDR3 protein
TRBV6-5,TRBJ1-5,-,-,TGTGCCAGCAGTGACATGGGCAATCAGCCCCAGCATTTT,CASSDMGNQPQHF
TRBV6-6,TRBJ2-2,few,TRBD1,TGTGCCAGCAGTTTCCAACAGGGGGCGGGCGGGGAGCTGTTTTTT,CASSFQQGAGGELFF
TRBV29-1,TRBJ2-5,-,TRBD1,TGCAGCGTTGAATTGGGGACAGGGGCCCAAGAGACCCAGTACTTC,CSVELGTGAQETQYF
TRBV9,TRBJ1-2,once,-,TGTGCCAGCAGCGTAGTGGCAGGGAATGGCTACACCTTC,CASSVVAGNGYTF
TRBV7-3,TRBJ2-1,once,-,TGTGCCAGCAGCTTAGACCCGGGGGATGAGCAGTTCTTC,CASSLDPGDEQFF
TRBV28,TRBJ1-2,-,TRBD1,TGTGCCAGCAGTCCGGTCGGGACAGGGGAAAACTATGGCTACACCTTC,CASSPVGTGENYGYTF
TRBV18,TRBJ1-1,-,-,TGTGCCAGCTCAATGGCCAGGGAAGGGACTGAAGCTTTCTTT,CASSMAREGTEAFF
TRBV5-4,TRBJ2-3,few,-,TGTGCCAGCAGTTTTGAGGGTATTTGGGATACGCAGTATTTT,CASSFEGIWDTQYF
TRBV2,TRBJ2-2,-,TRBD2,TGTGCCAGCAGTGAACCGGCGGGGGGGCGGGAGCTGTTTTTT,CASSEPAGGRELFF
TRBV4-3,TRBJ2-6,-,-,TGCGCCAGCAGCCAAGAGCGAGGGTCGGCCAACGTCCTGACTTTC,CASSQERGSANVLTF
TRBV9,TRBJ2-3,-,TRBD2,TGTGCCAGCAGCGTTGCGGGGGGCCGGGGAGATACGCAGTATTTT,CASSVAGGRGDTQYF
TRBV7-2,TRBJ2-7,-,TRBD1,TGTGCCAGCAGCTTTGGACAGGGGTGGGAGCAGTACTTC,CASSFGQGWEQYF
TRBV7-9,TRBJ2-3,-,-,TGTGCCAGCAGCTTACCCACGGGAGCACAAGATACGCAGTATTTT,CASSLPTGAQDTQYF
TRBV7-2,TRBJ2-5,-,TRBD1,TGTGCCAGCAGCCGTACCCAGGGGGCCCAAGAGACCCAGTACTTC,CASSRTQGAQETQYF
TRBV2,TRBJ2-7,-,-,TGTGCCAGCAGTGGGAGGGACGAGCAGTACTTC,CASSGRDEQYF
TRBV28,TRBJ2-5,-,TRBD2,TGTGCCAGCACCCTAGGCGCTAGCGGGGGAAGGGAGACCCAGTACTTC,CASTLGASGGRETQYF
TRBV19,TRBJ1-2,-,-,TGTGTCAGTAGTAACAGTTACTATGGCTACACCTTC,CVSSNSYYGYTF